These 9 T cell receptor beta chains originate from one sample sequenced in a study of identical twins. A single record per CDR3 protein comes from TCRdb applying MiXCR to the 5' RACE reads. The table records 600,000 to 700,000 distinct CDR3 sequences, approximately 22% of them present only once. These data were also reused for a study on T cells expressing NK-cell markers.

The source material was PBMCs. The source is a young woman in good health.

The chain combines TRBV6-4 with TRBJ2-2; D gene uncertain. In germline, CDR1 is MRHNA, CDR2 SNTAGT. CDR3 size: 14 residues. Trimming cost V 5 bases and J 7 bases, with 14 bases left between them. CDR3 DNA sequence: TGTGCCAGCAGTCTCCGACTTGACGACGGGGAGCTGTTTTTT. Translated, it gives CASSLRLDDGELFF.

This sequence joins TRBV29-1 and TRBJ2-7; possible D gene TRBD1, 5 bases. There are 14 residues in the CDR3. V shed 4 bases and J shed 3 bases, with 16 bases lying between them. CDR1 is SQVTM, CDR2 ANQGSEA, per germline. CDR3 sequence reads: CSVVWQGVIYEQYF. DNA for the CDR3: TGCAGCGTTGTGTGGCAGGGCGTAATCTACGAGCAGTACTTC.

The rearrangement uses TRBV28 and TRBJ2-3; no definite D call. The length of the CDR3 is 11 residues. The V and J ends lost 8 bases and 3 bases respectively, with 6 bases between them. Germline CDR1 and CDR2: MDHEN and SYDVKM. CDR3 sequence reads: CASFGTDTQYF. The DNA of the CDR3 is TGTGCCAGCTTTGGGACAGATACGCAGTATTTT.

This clonotype was detected only a few times. The chain carries TRBV5-1 and TRBJ2-7; TRBD2 is a possible D gene (5 bases). This CDR3 comprises 14 residues. Germline V gives CDR1 SGHRS, CDR2 YFSETQ. Trimming took 2 bases from V and 7 from J, leaving 16 bases between them. The DNA for the CDR3 is TGCGCCAGCAGCTTTGGGAGCGGTCTGGAGGAGCAGTACTTC. Encoded protein: CASSFGSGLEEQYF.

The rearrangement links TRBV5-1 to TRBJ2-3, with TRBD2 matching over 16 bases. The ends lost 4 bases at V and 4 bases at J; junction bases unmatched: 3. CDR1 and CDR2 from the germline V gene are SGHRS and YFSETQ. The CDR3 totals 16 residues. CDR3 DNA: TGCGCCAGCAGCGGTGGGACTAGCGGGAGGGCAGATACGCAGTATTTT. Translating gives CASSGGTSGRADTQYF. The full variable domain, rest sourced from reference TRBV5-1 and TRBJ2-3, is KAGVTQTPRYLIKTRGQQVTLSCSPISGHRSVSWYQQTPGQGLQFLFEYFSETQRNKGNFPGRFSGRQFSNSRSEMNVSTLELGDSALYLCASSGGTSGRADTQYFGPGTRLTVL.

This clonotype is a singleton in its sample. This rearrangement joins TRBV15 to TRBJ2-1; 8 bases are a match to TRBD2. Looked up from germline, CDR1 is LNHNV and CDR2 is YYDKDF (reference sequence). V shed 2 bases and J 2 bases; nucleotides not matched to a gene: 2. The CDR3 has 15 residues. The CDR3, as DNA: TGTGCCACCAGCAGAAAGACTAGCGCCTACAATGAGCAGTTCTTC. Protein product: CATSRKTSAYNEQFF.

This clonotype was observed a handful of times. The V call is TRBV12-3 or TRBV12-4, the J call TRBJ2-5; D gene ambiguous. V was cut by 5 bases and J by 1 base, with 11 bases left in between. The CDR3 sequence is 14 residues long. The CDR3 bases are TGTGCCAGCAGTCCGGGCGGCAGCCAAGAGACCCAGTACTTC. This codes for CASSPGGSQETQYF.

The chain joins TRBV5-1 to TRBJ2-5, with D possibly TRBD1 on 6 matching bases. This CDR3 has 13 residues. V was pared by 4 bases and J by 5 bases, with 12 bases between. Per the germline V gene, CDR1 is SGHRS and CDR2 is YFSETQ. CDR3 residues: CASSRGFLETQYF. CDR3 bases: TGCGCCAGCAGCAGGGGGTTTCTGGAGACCCAGTACTTC.

This clonotype was observed at least ten times. The genes are TRBV29-1 and TRBJ1-4; TRBD1 aligns across 7 bases. This CDR3 comprises 12 residues. Germline CDR1 is SQVTM and CDR2 is ANQGSEA. Unmatched junction bases numbered 3, after V lost 4 bases and J lost 7 bases. The CDR3 DNA is TGCAGCGTTGGGGGGACAGTTGAAAAACTGTTTTTT. Translating gives CSVGGTVEKLFF.